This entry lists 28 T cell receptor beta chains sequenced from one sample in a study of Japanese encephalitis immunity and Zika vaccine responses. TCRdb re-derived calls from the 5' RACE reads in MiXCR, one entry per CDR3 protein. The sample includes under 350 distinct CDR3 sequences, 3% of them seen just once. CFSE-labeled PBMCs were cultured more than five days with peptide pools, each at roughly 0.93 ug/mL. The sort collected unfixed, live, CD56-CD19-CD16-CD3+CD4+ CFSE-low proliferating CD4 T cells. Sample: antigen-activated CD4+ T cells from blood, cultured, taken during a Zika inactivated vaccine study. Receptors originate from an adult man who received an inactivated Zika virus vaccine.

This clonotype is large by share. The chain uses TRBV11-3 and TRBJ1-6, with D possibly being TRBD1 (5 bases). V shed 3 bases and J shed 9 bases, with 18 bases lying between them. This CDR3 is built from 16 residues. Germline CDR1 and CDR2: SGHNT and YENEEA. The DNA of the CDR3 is TGTGCCAGCAGCTTGTCCCGTCCCCCGAGGGGTTCACCCCTCCACTTT. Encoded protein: CASSLSRPPRGSPLHF.

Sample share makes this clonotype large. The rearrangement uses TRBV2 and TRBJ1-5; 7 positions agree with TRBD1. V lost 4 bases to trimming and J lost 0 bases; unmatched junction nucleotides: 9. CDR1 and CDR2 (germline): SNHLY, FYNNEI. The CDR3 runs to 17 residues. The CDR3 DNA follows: TGTGCCAGCAGTGCAAGCTACGGGACAGCTAGCAATCAGCCCCAGCATTTT. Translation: CASSASYGTASNQPQHF. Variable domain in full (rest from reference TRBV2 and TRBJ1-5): EPEVTQTPSHQVTQMGQEVILRCVPISNHLYFYWYRQILGQKVEFLVSFYNNEISEKSEIFDDQFSVERPDGSNFTLKIRSTKLEDSAMYFCASSASYGTASNQPQHFGDGTRLSIL.

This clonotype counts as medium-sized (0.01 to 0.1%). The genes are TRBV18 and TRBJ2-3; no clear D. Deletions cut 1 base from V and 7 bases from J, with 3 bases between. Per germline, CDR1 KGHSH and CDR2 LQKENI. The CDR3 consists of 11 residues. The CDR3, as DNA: TGTGCCAGCTCACCACGGAATACGCAGTATTTT. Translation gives CASSPRNTQYF.

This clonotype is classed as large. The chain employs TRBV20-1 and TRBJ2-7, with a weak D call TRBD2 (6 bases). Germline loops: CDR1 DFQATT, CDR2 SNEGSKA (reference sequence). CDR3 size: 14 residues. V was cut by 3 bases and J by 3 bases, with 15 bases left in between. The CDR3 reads CSASIGGQSYEQYF. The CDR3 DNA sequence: TGCAGTGCTAGTATAGGAGGGCAGAGCTACGAGCAGTACTTC.

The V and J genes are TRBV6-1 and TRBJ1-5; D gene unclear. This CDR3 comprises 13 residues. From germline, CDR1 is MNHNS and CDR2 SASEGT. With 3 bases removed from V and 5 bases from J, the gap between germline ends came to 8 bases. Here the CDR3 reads CASSDQIYQPQHF. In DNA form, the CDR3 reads TGTGCCAGCAGTGACCAGATATATCAGCCCCAGCATTTT.

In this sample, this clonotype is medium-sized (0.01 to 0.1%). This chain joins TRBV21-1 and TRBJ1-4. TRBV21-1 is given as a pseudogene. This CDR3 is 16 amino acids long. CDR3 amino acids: CASSSYPRATNEKLFF. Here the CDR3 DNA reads TGTGCCAGCAGCAGCTACCCAAGGGCAACTAATGAAAAACTGTTTTTT.

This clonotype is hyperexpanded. CDR3 nucleotides: TGTGCCAGCAGCCGGGGGTCGGTTTCAGATACGCAGTATTTT. Its protein is CASSRGSVSDTQYF. V gene TRBV5-6 combines with J gene TRBJ2-3; a possible D gene is TRBD2 (6 bases). The CDR3 covers 14 residues. The germline CDR1 and CDR2 sequences are SGHDT and YYEEEE. V lost 4 bases and J lost 4, with 13 bases in between.

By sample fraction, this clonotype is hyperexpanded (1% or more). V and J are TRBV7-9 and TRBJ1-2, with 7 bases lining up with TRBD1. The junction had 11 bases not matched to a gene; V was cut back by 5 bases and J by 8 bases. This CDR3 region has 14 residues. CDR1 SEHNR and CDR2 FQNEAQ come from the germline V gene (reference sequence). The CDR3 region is CASSPQTGFGGYTF. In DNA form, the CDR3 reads TGTGCCAGCAGCCCCCAGACAGGGTTCGGCGGCTACACCTTC.

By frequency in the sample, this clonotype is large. The CDR3 spells CASSIGGRGEANDEQFF. The CDR3 bases are TGTGCCAGTAGTATAGGAGGAAGAGGGGAGGCTAACGATGAGCAGTTCTTC. V is TRBV19 and J is TRBJ2-1, with D perhaps TRBD2 (6 bases). The CDR3 is 17 amino acids. Germline-derived CDR1 and CDR2 are LNHDA and SQIVND (reference sequence). Deletions cut 1 base from V and 8 bases from J, with 21 bases between. Using reference TRBV19 and TRBJ2-1 for the parts outside the CDR3, the full variable domain is DGGITQSPKYLFRKEGQNVTLSCEQNLNHDAMYWYRQDPGQGLRLIYYSQIVNDFQKGDIAEGYSVSREKKESFPLTVTSAQKNPTAFYLCASSIGGRGEANDEQFFGPGTRLTVL.

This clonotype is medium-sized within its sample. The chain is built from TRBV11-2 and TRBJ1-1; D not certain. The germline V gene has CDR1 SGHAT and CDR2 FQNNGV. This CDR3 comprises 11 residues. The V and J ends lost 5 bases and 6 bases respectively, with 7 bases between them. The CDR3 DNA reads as TGTGCCAGCAGCCCGCTGGCTGAAGCTTTCTTT. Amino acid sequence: CASSPLAEAFF.

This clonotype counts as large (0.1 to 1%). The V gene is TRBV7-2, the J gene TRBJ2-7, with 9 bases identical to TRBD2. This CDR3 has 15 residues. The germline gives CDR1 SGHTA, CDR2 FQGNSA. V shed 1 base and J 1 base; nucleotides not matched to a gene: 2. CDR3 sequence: CASSLGLAGSYEQYF. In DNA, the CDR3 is TGTGCCAGCAGCTTAGGTCTAGCGGGGTCCTACGAGCAGTACTTC.

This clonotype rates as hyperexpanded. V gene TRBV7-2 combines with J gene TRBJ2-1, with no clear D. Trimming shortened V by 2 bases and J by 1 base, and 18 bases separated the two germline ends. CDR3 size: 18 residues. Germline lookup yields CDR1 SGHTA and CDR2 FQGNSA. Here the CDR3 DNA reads TGTGCCAGCAGCTTACCCCCGCATAGGGTTGGATCCTACAATGAGCAGTTCTTC. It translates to CASSLPPHRVGSYNEQFF. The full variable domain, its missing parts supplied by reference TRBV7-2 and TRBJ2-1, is GAGVSQSPSNKVTEKGKDVELRCDPISGHTALYWYRQSLGQGLEFLIYFQGNSAPDKSGLPSDRFSAERTGGSVSTLTIQRTQQEDSAVYLCASSLPPHRVGSYNEQFFGPGTRLTVL.

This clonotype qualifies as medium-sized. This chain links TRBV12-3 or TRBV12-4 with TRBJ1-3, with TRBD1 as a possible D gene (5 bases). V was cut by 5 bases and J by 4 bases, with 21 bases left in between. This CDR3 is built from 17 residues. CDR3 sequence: CASSPPPGSGAGNTIYF. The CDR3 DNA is TGTGCCAGCAGTCCTCCCCCCGGCTCCGGGGCGGGAAACACCATATATTTT.

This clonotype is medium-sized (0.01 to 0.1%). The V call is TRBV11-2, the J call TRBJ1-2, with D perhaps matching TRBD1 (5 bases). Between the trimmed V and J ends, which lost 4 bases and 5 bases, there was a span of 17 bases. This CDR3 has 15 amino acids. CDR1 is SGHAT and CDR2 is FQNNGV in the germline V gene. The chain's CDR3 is CASSSLGGVSYGYTF. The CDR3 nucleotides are TGTGCCAGCAGCTCCCTCGGGGGGGTCTCATATGGCTACACCTTC.

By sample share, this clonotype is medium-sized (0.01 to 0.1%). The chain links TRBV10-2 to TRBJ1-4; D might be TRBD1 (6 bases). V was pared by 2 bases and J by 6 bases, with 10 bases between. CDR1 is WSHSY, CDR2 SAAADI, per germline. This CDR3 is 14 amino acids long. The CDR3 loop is CASSEQGHYEKLFF. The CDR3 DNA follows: TGCGCCAGCAGTGAGCAGGGGCACTATGAAAAACTGTTTTTT.

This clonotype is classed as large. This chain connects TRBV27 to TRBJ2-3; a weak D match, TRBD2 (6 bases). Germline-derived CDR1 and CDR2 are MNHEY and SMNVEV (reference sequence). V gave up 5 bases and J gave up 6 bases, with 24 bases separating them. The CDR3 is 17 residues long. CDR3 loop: CASSHPLWAGITDTQYF. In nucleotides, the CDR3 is TGTGCCAGCAGTCACCCTCTCTGGGCGGGGATTACGGATACGCAGTATTTT.

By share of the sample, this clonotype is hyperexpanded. CDR3 residues: CASSSGLAPTFTQYF. DNA for the CDR3: TGTGCCAGCAGCTCAGGGCTGGCCCCCACTTTTACGCAGTATTTT. V and J are TRBV7-2 and TRBJ2-3; a weak D match, TRBD1 (5 bases). The length of the CDR3 is 15 residues. Germline V gene lookup returns CDR1 SGHTA and CDR2 FQGNSA. The ends were cut back, 4 bases at V and 8 bases at J, with 19 bases in the middle.

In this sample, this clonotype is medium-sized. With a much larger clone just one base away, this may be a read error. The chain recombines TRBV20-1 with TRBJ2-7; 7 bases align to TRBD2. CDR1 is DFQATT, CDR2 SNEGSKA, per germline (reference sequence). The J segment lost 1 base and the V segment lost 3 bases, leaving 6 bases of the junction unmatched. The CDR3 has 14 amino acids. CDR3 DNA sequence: TGCAGTGCTAGGGAGGGCGGGGGATCCTACGAGCAGTACTTC. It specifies CSAREGGGSYEQYF.

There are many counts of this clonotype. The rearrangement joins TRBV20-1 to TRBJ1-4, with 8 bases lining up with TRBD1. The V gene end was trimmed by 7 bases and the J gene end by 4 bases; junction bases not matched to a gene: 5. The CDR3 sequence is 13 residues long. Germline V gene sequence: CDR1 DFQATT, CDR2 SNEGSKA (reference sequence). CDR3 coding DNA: TGCAGTGTTTCGGACAGGGTTAATGAAAAACTGTTTTTT. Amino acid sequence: CSVSDRVNEKLFF.

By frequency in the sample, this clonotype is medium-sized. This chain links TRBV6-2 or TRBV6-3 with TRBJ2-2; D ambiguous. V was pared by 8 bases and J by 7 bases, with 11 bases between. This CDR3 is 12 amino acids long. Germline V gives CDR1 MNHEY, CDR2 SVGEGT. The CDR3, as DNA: TGTGCCAGCGGGCGCTTCGTCGGGGAGCTGTTTTTT. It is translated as CASGRFVGELFF.

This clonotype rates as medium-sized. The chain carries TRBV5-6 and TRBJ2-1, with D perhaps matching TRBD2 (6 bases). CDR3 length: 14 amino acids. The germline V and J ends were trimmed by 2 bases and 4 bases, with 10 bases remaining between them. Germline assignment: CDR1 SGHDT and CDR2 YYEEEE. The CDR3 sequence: CASSLRDFYNEQFF. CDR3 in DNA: TGTGCCAGCAGCTTACGGGACTTTTACAATGAGCAGTTCTTC.

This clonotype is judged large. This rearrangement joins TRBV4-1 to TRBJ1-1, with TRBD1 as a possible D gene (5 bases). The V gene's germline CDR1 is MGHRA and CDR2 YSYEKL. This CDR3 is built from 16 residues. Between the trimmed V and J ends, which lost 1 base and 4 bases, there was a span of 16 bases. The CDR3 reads CASSQVGRRESTEAFF. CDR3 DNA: TGCGCCAGCAGCCAAGTGGGGCGTCGGGAGAGCACTGAAGCTTTCTTT.

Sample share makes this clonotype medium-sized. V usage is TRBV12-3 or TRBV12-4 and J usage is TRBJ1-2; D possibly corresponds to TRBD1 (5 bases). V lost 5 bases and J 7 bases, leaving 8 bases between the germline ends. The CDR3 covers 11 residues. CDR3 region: CASSQGSGYTF. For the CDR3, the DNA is TGTGCCAGCAGTCAGGGATCTGGCTACACCTTC.

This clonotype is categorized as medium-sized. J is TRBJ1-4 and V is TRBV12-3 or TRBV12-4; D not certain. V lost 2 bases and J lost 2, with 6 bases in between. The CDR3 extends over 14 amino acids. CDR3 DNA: TGTGCCAGCAGTTTAACGGGGACTAATGAAAAACTGTTTTTT. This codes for CASSLTGTNEKLFF.

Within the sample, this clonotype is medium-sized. The CDR3 is CASSLEGRRNNEQFF. CDR3 sequence (DNA): TGTGCCAGCAGCTTGGAAGGAAGGCGGAACAATGAGCAGTTCTTC. The gene calls are TRBV5-4 and TRBJ2-1; no clear D gene. Germline values: CDR1 SGHNT, CDR2 YYREEE (reference sequence). The CDR3 is made up of 15 amino acids. The ends were cut back, 0 bases at V and 5 bases at J, with 12 bases in the middle.

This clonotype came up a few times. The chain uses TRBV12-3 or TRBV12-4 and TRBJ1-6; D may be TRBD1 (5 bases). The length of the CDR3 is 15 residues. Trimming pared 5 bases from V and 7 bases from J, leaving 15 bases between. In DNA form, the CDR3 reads TGTGCCAGCAGTCGACTCCTGGGGGGAAATTCACCCCTCCACTTT. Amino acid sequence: CASSRLLGGNSPLHF.

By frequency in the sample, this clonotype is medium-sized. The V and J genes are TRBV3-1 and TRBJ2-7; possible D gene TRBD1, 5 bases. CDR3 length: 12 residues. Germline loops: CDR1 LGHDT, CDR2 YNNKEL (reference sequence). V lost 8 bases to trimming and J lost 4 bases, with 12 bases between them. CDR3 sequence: CASSLSGYEQYF. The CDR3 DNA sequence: TGTGCCAGCTCACTATCAGGGTACGAGCAGTACTTC.

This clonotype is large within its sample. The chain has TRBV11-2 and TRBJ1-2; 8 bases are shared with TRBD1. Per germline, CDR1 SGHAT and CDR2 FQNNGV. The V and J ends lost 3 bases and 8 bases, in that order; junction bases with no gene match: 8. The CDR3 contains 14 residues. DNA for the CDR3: TGTGCCAGCAGCTTTGGACAGGGAGTGGGGGGCTACACCTTC. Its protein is CASSFGQGVGGYTF.